The clone carrying this TCR beta chain was counted between two and nine times. TCRdb's table, derived via immunoSEQ multiplex PCR, lists solely in-frame clones and lacks some. The table shows 80,000 to 100,000 clones, with around 96% occurring only once. The data were taken from a study of technical replicates of blood from a handful of donors. V gave up 1 base and J gave up 5 bases, with 12 bases separating them. This CDR3 is 14 amino acids long. Germline-derived CDR1 and CDR2 are SGHRS and YFSETQ. J is TRBJ1-1 and V is TRBV5-1; no clear D. Sequences were obtained from T cells isolated from PBMCs. This receptor was identified in a human donor in good health. CDR3 sequence reads: CASSLRESRTEAFF. CDR3 bases: TGCGCCAGCAGCTTGAGGGAGTCGAGGACTGAAGCTTTCTTT.